These 10 T cell receptor beta chains originate from one sample sequenced in a study of T cells after yellow fever vaccination. MiXCR was run by TCRdb on the 5' RACE reads, yielding one entry per CDR3 protein. Of 300,000 or so distinct CDR3 sequences in the sample, 7% to 9% were seen once. Source: PBMCs, taken more than 35 days after the first yellow fever vaccination. These receptors all come from a man between 18 and 29 years old who received the YFV17D yellow fever vaccine.

This clonotype has at least ten counts. The V call is TRBV21-1, the J call TRBJ2-1; the table calls TRBD1, which could not be checked here. TRBV21-1 is designated a pseudogene. The CDR3 totals 16 residues. The CDR3 region is CASSKAGTGGSDEQFF. In DNA, the CDR3 is TGTGCCAGCAGCAAAGCGGGGACGGGGGGTTCGGATGAGCAGTTCTTC.

The chain uses TRBV4-3 and TRBJ2-2; a possible D gene is TRBD2 (6 bases). The V gene lost 0 bases and the J gene lost 0 bases, with 14 bases spanning the gap. This CDR3 has 18 amino acids. Germline CDR1 and CDR2: LGHNA and YSLEER. The CDR3 here is CASSQDARTGANTGELFF. As DNA, the CDR3 is TGCGCCAGCAGCCAAGATGCGCGAACGGGGGCGAACACCGGGGAGCTGTTTTTT.

This clonotype showed up many times. This chain connects TRBV28 to TRBJ1-6, with a weak D call TRBD1 (5 bases). V lost 6 bases to trimming and J lost 4 bases, with 7 bases between them. The CDR3 covers 13 residues. The germline CDR1 and CDR2 sequences are MDHEN and SYDVKM. The CDR3 DNA sequence: TGTGCCAGCAGATCAGGGTATAATTCACCCCTCCACTTT. Translation gives CASRSGYNSPLHF. The complete variable domain, with remaining parts taken from reference TRBV28 and TRBJ1-6, reads DVKVTQSSRYLVKRTGEKVFLECVQDMDHENMFWYRQDPGLGLRLIYFSYDVKMKEKGDIPEGYSVSREKKERFSLILESASTNQTSMYLCASRSGYNSPLHFGNGTRLTVT.

The table lists this clonotype with a few counts. The chain couples TRBV7-8 to TRBJ1-2; D gene ambiguous. The germline V and J ends were trimmed by 1 base and 3 bases, with 6 bases remaining between them. The length of the CDR3 is 13 residues. Looked up from germline, CDR1 is SGHVS and CDR2 is FQNEAQ. The CDR3 sequence is CASSLGRHYGYTF. The DNA for the CDR3 is TGTGCCAGCAGCTTAGGTAGACACTATGGCTACACCTTC.

This chain connects TRBV5-1 to TRBJ2-1; a weak D match, TRBD2 (5 bases). Germline V gene sequence: CDR1 SGHRS, CDR2 YFSETQ. V lost 1 base and J 2 bases, leaving 10 bases between the germline ends. CDR3 size: 15 residues. The CDR3 DNA reads TGCGCCAGCAGCTTGACTAGTATCGCCTACAATGAGCAGTTCTTC. Its protein product is CASSLTSIAYNEQFF.

The sample holds a few counts of this clonotype. The rearrangement links TRBV20-1 to TRBJ2-5, with D perhaps matching TRBD1 or TRBD2 (5 bases each). Germline V gives CDR1 DFQATT, CDR2 SNEGSKA (reference sequence). The CDR3 length is 13 residues. Trimming left V 5 bases short and J 5 bases short, with 15 bases between. CDR3 DNA sequence: TGCAGTGCTGCCATCGGGGCCCCCGAGACCCAGTACTTC. Its translation: CSAAIGAPETQYF.

This clonotype was seen a handful of times. J is TRBJ2-4 and V is TRBV11-1, with no clear D. This CDR3 spans 20 amino acids. V lost 5 bases, J lost 0 bases, and 26 bases lay in between. Germline CDR1 SGHAT, CDR2 FQDESV (reference sequence). DNA for the CDR3: TGTGCCAGCAGCCCCCCCCTCTCACTTTATGTGGATATAGCCAAAAACATTCAGTACTTC. As protein: CASSPPLSLYVDIAKNIQYF.

J is TRBJ2-4 and V is TRBV7-2; D is unresolved. V lost 1 base and J 0 bases, leaving 7 bases between the germline ends. Germline lookup yields CDR1 SGHTA and CDR2 FQGNSA. The CDR3 has 15 amino acids. The CDR3 sequence is CASSLDSIAKNIQYF. Written as DNA, the CDR3 is TGTGCCAGCAGCTTAGACTCCATAGCCAAAAACATTCAGTACTTC.

A few counts support this clonotype. In DNA, the CDR3 is TGTGCCAGCAGTTTTGGTAGGACAGGGATCCTTCCTAGCTTATCGTACTATGGCTACACCTTC. Its translation is CASSFGRTGILPSLSYYGYTF. The rearrangement links TRBV12-3 or TRBV12-4 to TRBJ1-2, with 8 bases matching TRBD1. The CDR3 is 21 amino acids. The J segment lost 3 bases and the V segment lost 3 bases, leaving 24 bases of the junction unmatched.

The chain combines TRBV10-2 with TRBJ2-7; D ambiguous. The germline gives CDR1 WSHSY, CDR2 SAAADI. V dropped 3 bases and J dropped 4 bases, with 4 bases sitting between them. CDR3 length: 11 residues. Here the CDR3 reads CASSEMYEQYF. The CDR3 coding sequence is TGCGCCAGCAGTGAAATGTACGAGCAGTACTTC.